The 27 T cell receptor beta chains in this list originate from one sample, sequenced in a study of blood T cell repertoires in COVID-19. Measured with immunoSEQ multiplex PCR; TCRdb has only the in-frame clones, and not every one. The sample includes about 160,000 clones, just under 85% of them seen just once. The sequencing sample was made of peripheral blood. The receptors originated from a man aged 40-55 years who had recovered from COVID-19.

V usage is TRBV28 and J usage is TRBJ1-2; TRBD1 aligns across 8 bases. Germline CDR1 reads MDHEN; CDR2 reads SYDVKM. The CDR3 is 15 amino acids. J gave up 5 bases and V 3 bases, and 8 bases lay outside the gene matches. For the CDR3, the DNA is TGTGCCAGCAGTTTGACAGGGGCCCTCGGGTATGGCTACACCTTC. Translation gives CASSLTGALGYGYTF.

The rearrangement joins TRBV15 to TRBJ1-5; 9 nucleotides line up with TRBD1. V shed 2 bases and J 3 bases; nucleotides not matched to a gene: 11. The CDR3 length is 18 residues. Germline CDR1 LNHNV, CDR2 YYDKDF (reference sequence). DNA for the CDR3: TGTGCCACCAGCAGACTCGGGTTAGGGACAGGGTTCAATCAGCCCCAGCATTTT. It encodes CATSRLGLGTGFNQPQHF.

CDR3: CASSQDLSQGGEQYF. The CDR3 nucleotides read TGCGCCAGCAGCCAAGATCTGTCCCAGGGGGGCGAGCAGTACTTC. The chain has TRBV4-3 and TRBJ2-7; tentatively, D is TRBD1 (7 bases). The CDR3 is made up of 15 amino acids. Germline V CDR1 and CDR2: LGHNA, YSLEER. V was clipped by 0 bases and J by 6 bases, with 15 bases between them.

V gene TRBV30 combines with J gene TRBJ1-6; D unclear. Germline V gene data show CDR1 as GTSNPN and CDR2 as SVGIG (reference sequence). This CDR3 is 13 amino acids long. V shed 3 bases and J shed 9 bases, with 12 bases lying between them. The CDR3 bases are TGTGCCTGGAGGGCCGCGGCCAGTTCACCCCTCCACTTT. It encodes CAWRAAASSPLHF.

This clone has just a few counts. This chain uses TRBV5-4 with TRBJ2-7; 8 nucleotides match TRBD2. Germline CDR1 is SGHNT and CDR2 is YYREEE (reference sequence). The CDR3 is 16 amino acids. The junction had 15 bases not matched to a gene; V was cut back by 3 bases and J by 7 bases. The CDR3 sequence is CASSYVLGGGSREQYF. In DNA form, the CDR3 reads TGTGCCAGCAGCTACGTTTTGGGCGGGGGGTCGCGTGAGCAGTACTTC.

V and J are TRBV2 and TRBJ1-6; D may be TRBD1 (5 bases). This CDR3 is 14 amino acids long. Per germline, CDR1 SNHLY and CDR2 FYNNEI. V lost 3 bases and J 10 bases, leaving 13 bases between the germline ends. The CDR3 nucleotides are TGTGCCAGCAGTGACGCAGGGAAAGAGTCACCCCTCCACTTT. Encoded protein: CASSDAGKESPLHF.

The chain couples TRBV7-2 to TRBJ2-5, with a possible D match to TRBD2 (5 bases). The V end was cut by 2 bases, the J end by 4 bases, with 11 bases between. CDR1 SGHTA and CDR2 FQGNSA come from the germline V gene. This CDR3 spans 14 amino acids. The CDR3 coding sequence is TGTGCCAGCAGCTTACGGGTAGGAGGAGAGACCCAGTACTTC. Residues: CASSLRVGGETQYF.

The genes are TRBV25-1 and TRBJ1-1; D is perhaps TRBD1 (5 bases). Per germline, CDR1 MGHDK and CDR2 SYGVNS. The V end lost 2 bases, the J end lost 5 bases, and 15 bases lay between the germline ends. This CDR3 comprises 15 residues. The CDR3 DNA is TGTGCCAGCAGTGAAGGGGGGGGGATTAGGACTGAAGCTTTCTTT. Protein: CASSEGGGIRTEAFF.

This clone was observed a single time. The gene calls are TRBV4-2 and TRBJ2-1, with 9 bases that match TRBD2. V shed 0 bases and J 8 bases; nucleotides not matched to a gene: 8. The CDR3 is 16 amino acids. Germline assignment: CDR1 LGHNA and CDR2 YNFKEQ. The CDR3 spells CASSQDRSGRYDEQFF. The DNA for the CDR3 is TGTGCCAGCAGCCAAGATAGGAGCGGGAGGTACGATGAGCAGTTCTTC.

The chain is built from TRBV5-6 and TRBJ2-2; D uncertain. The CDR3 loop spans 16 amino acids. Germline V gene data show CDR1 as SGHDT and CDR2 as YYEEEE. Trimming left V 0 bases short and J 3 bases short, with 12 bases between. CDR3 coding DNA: TGTGCCAGCAGCTTGGACCAGGTCGGTTACACCGGGGAGCTGTTTTTT. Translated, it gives CASSLDQVGYTGELFF. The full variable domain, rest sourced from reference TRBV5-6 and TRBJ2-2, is DAGVTQSPTHLIKTRGQQVTLRCSPKSGHDTVSWYQQALGQGPQFIFQYYEEEERQRGNFPDRFSGHQFPNYSSELNVNALLLGDSALYLCASSLDQVGYTGELFFGEGSRLTVL.

In nucleotides, the CDR3 is TGTGCCAGCAGCAGGGACCCAGCCGGGAGGGAGCTGTTTTTT. Protein sequence: CASSRDPAGRELFF. This rearrangement joins TRBV7-9 to TRBJ2-2; D may match TRBD1 or TRBD2 (5 bases each). The CDR3 has 14 amino acids. V shed 5 bases and J shed 9 bases, with 16 bases lying between them. Germline CDR1 reads SEHNR; CDR2 reads FQNEAQ (reference sequence).

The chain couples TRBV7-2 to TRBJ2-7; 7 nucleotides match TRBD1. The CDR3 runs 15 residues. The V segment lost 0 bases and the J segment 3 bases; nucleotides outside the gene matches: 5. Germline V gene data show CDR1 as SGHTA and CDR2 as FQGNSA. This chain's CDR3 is CASSLAGGAFYEQYF. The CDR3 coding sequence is TGTGCCAGCAGCTTAGCAGGGGGCGCCTTCTACGAGCAGTACTTC.

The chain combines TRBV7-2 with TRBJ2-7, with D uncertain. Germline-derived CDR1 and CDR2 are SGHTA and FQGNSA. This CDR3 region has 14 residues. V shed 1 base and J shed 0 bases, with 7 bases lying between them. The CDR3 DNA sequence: TGTGCCAGCAGCTTAGAAGTGAGCTCCTACGAGCAGTACTTC. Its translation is CASSLEVSSYEQYF.

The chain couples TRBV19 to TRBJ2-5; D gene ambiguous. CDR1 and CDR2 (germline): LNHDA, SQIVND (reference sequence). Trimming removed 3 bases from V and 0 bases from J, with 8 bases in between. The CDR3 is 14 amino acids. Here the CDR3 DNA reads TGTGCCAGTAGTATGGCGGCGAACCAAGAGACCCAGTACTTC. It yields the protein CASSMAANQETQYF.

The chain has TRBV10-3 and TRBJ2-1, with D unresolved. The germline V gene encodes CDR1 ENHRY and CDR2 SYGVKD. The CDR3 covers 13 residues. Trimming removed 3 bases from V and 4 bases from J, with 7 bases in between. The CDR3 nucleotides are TGTGCCATCAGTGATTCCGGTTACAATGAGCAGTTCTTC. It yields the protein CAISDSGYNEQFF.

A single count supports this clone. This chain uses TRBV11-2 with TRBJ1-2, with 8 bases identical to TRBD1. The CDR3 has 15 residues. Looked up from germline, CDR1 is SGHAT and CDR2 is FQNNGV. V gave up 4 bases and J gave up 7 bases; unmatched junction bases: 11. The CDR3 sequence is CASSSRLQGVAGYTF. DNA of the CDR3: TGTGCCAGCAGCTCCCGCTTACAGGGGGTTGCTGGCTACACCTTC.

CDR3 nucleotides: TGTGCCAGCAGCCCGAGGGGGTCCTACGAGCAGTACTTC. Protein: CASSPRGSYEQYF. The rearrangement joins TRBV11-3 to TRBJ2-7; tentatively, D is TRBD1 (6 bases). This CDR3 is built from 13 residues. Trimming took 5 bases from V and 1 from J, leaving 9 bases between them. Per the germline V gene, CDR1 is SGHNT and CDR2 is YENEEA.

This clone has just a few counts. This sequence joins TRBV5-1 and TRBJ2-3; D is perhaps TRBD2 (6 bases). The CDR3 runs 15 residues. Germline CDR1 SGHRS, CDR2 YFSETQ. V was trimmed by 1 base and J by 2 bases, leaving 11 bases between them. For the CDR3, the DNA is TGCGCCAGCAGCTTGAATAGCGGATACACAGATACGCAGTATTTT. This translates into CASSLNSGYTDTQYF.

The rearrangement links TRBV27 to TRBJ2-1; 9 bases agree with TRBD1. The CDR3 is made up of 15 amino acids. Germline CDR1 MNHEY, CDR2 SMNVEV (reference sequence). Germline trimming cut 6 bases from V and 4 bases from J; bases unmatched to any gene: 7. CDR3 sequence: CASSPGQGIYNEQFF. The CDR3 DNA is TGTGCCAGCAGCCCCGGACAGGGGATATACAATGAGCAGTTCTTC.

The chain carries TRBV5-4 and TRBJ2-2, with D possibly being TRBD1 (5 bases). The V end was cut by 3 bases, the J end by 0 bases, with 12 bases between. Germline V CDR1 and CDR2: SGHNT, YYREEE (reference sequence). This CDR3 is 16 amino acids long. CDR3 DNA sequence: TGTGCCAGCAGCTCCAGGGTCCTCGCGAACACCGGGGAGCTGTTTTTT. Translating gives CASSSRVLANTGELFF.

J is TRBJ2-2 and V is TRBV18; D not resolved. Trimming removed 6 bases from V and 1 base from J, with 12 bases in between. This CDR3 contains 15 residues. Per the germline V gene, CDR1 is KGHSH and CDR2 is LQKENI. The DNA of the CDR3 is TGTGCCAGCTCCCCCTGGCAGGTGAACACCGGGGAGCTGTTTTTT. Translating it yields CASSPWQVNTGELFF.

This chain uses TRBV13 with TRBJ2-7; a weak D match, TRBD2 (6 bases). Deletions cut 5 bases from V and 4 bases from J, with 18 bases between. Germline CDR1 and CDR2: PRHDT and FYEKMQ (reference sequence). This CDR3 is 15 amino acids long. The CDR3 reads CASSPTGTSAYEQYF. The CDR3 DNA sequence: TGTGCCAGCAGCCCAACCGGGACTTCAGCTTACGAGCAGTACTTC.

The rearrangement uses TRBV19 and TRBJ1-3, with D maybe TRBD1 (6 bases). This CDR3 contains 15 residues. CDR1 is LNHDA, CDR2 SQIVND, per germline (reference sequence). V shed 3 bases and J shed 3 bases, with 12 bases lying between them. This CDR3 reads CASSIRTDNGNTIYF. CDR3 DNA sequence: TGTGCCAGTAGTATTAGGACAGACAATGGAAACACCATATATTTT.

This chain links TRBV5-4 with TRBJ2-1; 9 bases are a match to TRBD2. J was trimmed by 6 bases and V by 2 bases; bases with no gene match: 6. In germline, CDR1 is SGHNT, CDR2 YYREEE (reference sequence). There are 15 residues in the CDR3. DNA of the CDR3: TGTGCCAGCAGCTTACCGGGACTAGCTTCCAATGAGCAGTTCTTC. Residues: CASSLPGLASNEQFF. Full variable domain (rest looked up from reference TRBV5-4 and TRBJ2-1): ETGVTQSPTHLIKTRGQQVTLRCSSQSGHNTVSWYQQALGQGPQFIFQYYREEENGRGNFPPRFSGLQFPNYSSELNVNALELDDSALYLCASSLPGLASNEQFFGPGTRLTVL.

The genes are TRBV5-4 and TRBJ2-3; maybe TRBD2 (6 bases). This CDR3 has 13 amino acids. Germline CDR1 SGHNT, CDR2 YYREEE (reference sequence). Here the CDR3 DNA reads TGTGAGTTATCCGGGACTAGCACAGATACGCAGTATTTT. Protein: CELSGTSTDTQYF.

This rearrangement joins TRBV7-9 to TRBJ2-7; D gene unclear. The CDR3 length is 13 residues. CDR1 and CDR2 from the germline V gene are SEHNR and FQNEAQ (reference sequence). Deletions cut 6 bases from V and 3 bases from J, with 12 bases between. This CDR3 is CASRPSSSYEQYF. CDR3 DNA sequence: TGTGCCAGCAGACCTAGTAGTAGCTACGAGCAGTACTTC.

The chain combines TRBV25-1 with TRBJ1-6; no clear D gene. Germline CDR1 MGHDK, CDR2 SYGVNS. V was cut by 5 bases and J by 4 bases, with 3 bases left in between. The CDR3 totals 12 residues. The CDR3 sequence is CASSRYNSPLHF. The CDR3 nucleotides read TGTGCCAGCAGTCGTTATAATTCACCCCTCCACTTT.